The 18 T cell receptor beta chains below all came from one sample that was sequenced in a study of identical twins. TCRdb re-derived calls from the 5' RACE reads in MiXCR, one entry per CDR3 protein. In the table there are 690,000 or so distinct CDR3 sequences, 8.6% of which are singletons. This sample also appeared in a second study, on yellow fever vaccine responses in identical twins.

Sequencing input: PBMCs. The receptors stem from a young woman in good health.

CDR3 sequence: CASSPGTPAYNEQFF. The CDR3 DNA sequence: TGTGCCAGCTCACCCGGGACCCCCGCCTACAATGAGCAGTTCTTC. The gene calls are TRBV18 and TRBJ2-1; perhaps D is TRBD1 or TRBD2 (5 bases each). CDR3 length equals 15 residues. V was cut by 3 bases and J by 2 bases, with 11 bases left in between. From germline, CDR1 is KGHSH and CDR2 LQKENI.

This clonotype occurred many times. This sequence joins TRBV10-1 and TRBJ2-4; TRBD2 aligns across 9 bases. CDR1 and CDR2 from the germline V gene are WNHNN and SYGVQD (reference sequence). Trimming at V came to 0 bases and at J to 8 bases, leaving 5 bases not matched to a gene. The CDR3 has 15 amino acids. This CDR3 is CASSESKAGGDIQYF. The CDR3 DNA reads TGCGCCAGCAGTGAGTCGAAGGCGGGAGGGGACATTCAGTACTTC.

The sample holds many counts of this clonotype. The chain links TRBV5-1 to TRBJ2-5, with D perhaps TRBD1 (7 bases). CDR1 SGHRS and CDR2 YFSETQ come from the germline V gene. This CDR3 spans 13 amino acids. The V and J ends lost 3 bases and 4 bases respectively, with 10 bases between them. In DNA form, the CDR3 reads TGCGCCAGCAGCTCGCAGGGGGGAGAGACCCAGTACTTC. Residues: CASSSQGGETQYF. Drawing the rest from reference TRBV5-1 and TRBJ2-5, the complete variable domain is KAGVTQTPRYLIKTRGQQVTLSCSPISGHRSVSWYQQTPGQGLQFLFEYFSETQRNKGNFPGRFSGRQFSNSRSEMNVSTLELGDSALYLCASSSQGGETQYFGPGTRLLVL.

V and J are TRBV7-6 and TRBJ2-7; 12 nucleotides agree with TRBD1. V was pared by 3 bases and J by 5 bases, with 5 bases of the junction left unmatched. Per the germline V gene, CDR1 is SGHVS and CDR2 is FNYEAQ. This CDR3 is 15 amino acids long. As DNA, the CDR3 is TGTGCCAGCAGCTTCCGGGACAGGGGGCAACACGAGCAGTACTTC. It encodes CASSFRDRGQHEQYF.

This clonotype has a handful of counts. V is TRBV25-1 and J is TRBJ2-5; no clear D gene. Germline assignment: CDR1 MGHDK and CDR2 SYGVNS. V lost 3 bases and J lost 1, with 18 bases in between. The CDR3 is 17 amino acids. Written as DNA, the CDR3 is TGTGCCAGCAGTGACCTGATGGCCCGCGGAATCCAAGAGACCCAGTACTTC. Residues: CASSDLMARGIQETQYF. The variable domain in full, completed from reference TRBV25-1 and TRBJ2-5, reads EADIYQTPRYLVIGTGKKITLECSQTMGHDKMYWYQQDPGMELHLIHYSYGVNSTEKGDLSSESTVSRIRTEHFPLTLESARPSHTSQYLCASSDLMARGIQETQYFGPGTRLLVL.

This clonotype was seen a few times. The genes are TRBV9 and TRBJ2-7; no clear D. V was shortened by 3 bases and J by 0 bases, with 10 bases between the two germline ends. CDR3 length equals 14 residues. From germline, CDR1 is SGDLS and CDR2 YYNGEE. The CDR3 protein is CASSAEGDSYEQYF. The CDR3 DNA is TGTGCCAGCAGCGCGGAAGGAGACTCCTACGAGCAGTACTTC. Together with reference TRBV9 and TRBJ2-7, the CDR3 gives the full variable domain: DSGVTQTPKHLITATGQRVTLRCSPRSGDLSVYWYQQSLDQGLQFLIQYYNGEERAKGNILERFSAQQFPDLHSELNLSSLELGDSALYFCASSAEGDSYEQYFGPGTRLTVT.

The table lists this clonotype with many counts. The DNA is left out, because the CDR3 cannot be placed on it with certainty; the CDR3 is given as TCRdb lists it. V is TRBV14 and J is TRBJ1-4; the table's TRBD1 call for D was not verified on the DNA. CDR1 and CDR2 (germline): SGHDN, FVKESK. The CDR3 has 17 residues if both end residues are counted. Here the CDR3 reads CASSQDSGQGAREKLFF.

This clonotype was found many times. The genes are TRBV7-2 and TRBJ2-3, with 8 bases fitting TRBD2. From germline, CDR1 is SGHTA and CDR2 FQGNSA. The CDR3 loop spans 15 amino acids. The trim removed 6 bases at V and 4 bases at J, leaving 9 bases unmatched. This chain's CDR3 is CASSPSGSISDTQYF. CDR3 sequence (DNA): TGTGCCAGCAGTCCCAGCGGGAGTATATCAGATACGCAGTATTTT.

The chain has TRBV9 and TRBJ2-5; D not certain. V was trimmed by 4 bases and J by 2 bases, leaving 12 bases between them. Germline CDR1 and CDR2: SGDLS and YYNGEE. There are 14 residues in the CDR3. The CDR3 coding sequence is TGTGCCAGCAGCCCAAGAGTAAGACAAGAGACCCAGTACTTC. Protein product: CASSPRVRQETQYF.

This clonotype has a handful of counts. The rearrangement uses TRBV7-9 and TRBJ2-1, with a tentative D call TRBD2 (5 bases). The CDR3 is 13 amino acids. Looked up from germline, CDR1 is SEHNR and CDR2 is FQNEAQ (reference sequence). V lost 5 bases and J lost 9, with 14 bases in between. The DNA for the CDR3 is TGTGCCAGCAGCCCAGTGGGAGCCACTGAGCAGTTCTTC. Residues: CASSPVGATEQFF.

This clonotype was seen only a few times. The chain couples TRBV27 to TRBJ2-7, with D unclear. V lost 10 bases and J lost 2, with 15 bases in between. Germline values: CDR1 MNHEY, CDR2 SMNVEV (reference sequence). This CDR3 spans 13 amino acids. The CDR3 nucleotides are TGTGCCATCAGCCCGGCAGGACCCTACGAGCAGTACTTC. As protein: CAISPAGPYEQYF.

This clonotype was found a few times. This chain links TRBV20-1 with TRBJ2-1; D may match TRBD1 or TRBD2 (5 bases each). The CDR3 contains 12 residues. V dropped 3 bases and J dropped 7 bases, with 10 bases sitting between them. In germline, CDR1 is DFQATT, CDR2 SNEGSKA (reference sequence). In nucleotides, the CDR3 is TGCAGTGCTAGCCCCGAGGGGAATGAGCAGTTCTTC. Residues: CSASPEGNEQFF.

This chain uses TRBV7-2 with TRBJ2-2; 7 positions match TRBD1. The CDR3 covers 16 residues. Per the germline V gene, CDR1 is SGHTA and CDR2 is FQGNSA. The ends lost 5 bases at V and 2 bases at J; junction bases unmatched: 8. In nucleotides, the CDR3 is TGTGCCAGCAGCCCAAGGGGGCAGGGAAACACCGGGGAGCTGTTTTTT. Translation: CASSPRGQGNTGELFF. Filled out from reference TRBV7-2 and TRBJ2-2, the complete variable domain reads GAGVSQSPSNKVTEKGKDVELRCDPISGHTALYWYRQSLGQGLEFLIYFQGNSAPDKSGLPSDRFSAERTGGSVSTLTIQRTQQEDSAVYLCASSPRGQGNTGELFFGEGSRLTVL.

This clonotype showed up many times. V and J are TRBV7-2 and TRBJ1-5; D not resolved. Trimming cost V 1 base and J 6 bases, with 10 bases left between them. Germline CDR1 SGHTA, CDR2 FQGNSA. The CDR3 loop spans 14 amino acids. This CDR3 reads CASSLVEGSQPQHF. For the CDR3, the DNA is TGTGCCAGCAGCTTAGTAGAGGGTTCTCAGCCCCAGCATTTT.

This clonotype was found a few times. The chain combines TRBV5-1 with TRBJ1-5; the D is unclear. The germline V and J ends were trimmed by 0 bases and 4 bases, with 11 bases remaining between them. Germline V gene lookup returns CDR1 SGHRS and CDR2 YFSETQ. The CDR3 extends over 15 amino acids. The CDR3 DNA reads as TGCGCCAGCAGCTTGGGAGACGCGCCTAATCAGCCCCAGCATTTT. Amino acid sequence: CASSLGDAPNQPQHF.

This clonotype appeared a few times. The chain uses TRBV20-1 and TRBJ2-6; possible D gene TRBD1, 6 bases. With 4 bases removed from V and 3 bases from J, the gap between germline ends came to 16 bases. This CDR3 comprises 16 residues. Per the germline V gene, CDR1 is DFQATT and CDR2 is SNEGSKA (reference sequence). Written as DNA, the CDR3 is TGCAGTGCTAAGGGGGTCCCCGACGGTGGGGCCAACGTCCTGACTTTC. Protein sequence: CSAKGVPDGGANVLTF.

This clonotype was seen a handful of times. The V call is TRBV4-3, the J call TRBJ1-1; D not resolved. This CDR3 spans 15 amino acids. V was pared by 0 bases and J by 2 bases, with 10 bases between. From germline, CDR1 is LGHNA and CDR2 YSLEER. The CDR3 is CASSQDPHGNTEAFF. The CDR3, as DNA: TGCGCCAGCAGCCAAGACCCCCATGGTAACACTGAAGCTTTCTTT.

This chain links TRBV7-2 with TRBJ2-5; 8 bases map to TRBD2. Trimming at V came to 4 bases and at J to 5 bases, leaving 9 bases not matched to a gene. CDR1 and CDR2 (germline): SGHTA, FQGNSA. This CDR3 has 15 residues. DNA of the CDR3: TGTGCCAGCAGCTCGGGACTAGTGCGGTCGGAGACCCAGTACTTC. Protein: CASSSGLVRSETQYF.